One sample yielded the 2 T cell receptor beta chains listed below, sequenced in a study of cytomegalovirus exposure and HLA in healthy donors. With 60 Vbeta and 13 Jbeta primers, the PCR was carried out. Only in-frame clones appear in the TCRdb table, and some are missing; sequencing was by immunoSEQ multiplex PCR. There are roughly 130,000 clones in the sample; about 80% occur only once, and over 2.5% lies in the top ten. The sequencing input was PBMCs. Receptors originate from a male donor in good health and CMV-seronegative.

V and J are TRBV14 and TRBJ2-1; D may be TRBD2 (5 bases). V lost 0 bases and J 8 bases, leaving 14 bases between the germline ends. The CDR3 consists of 15 residues. From germline, CDR1 is SGHDN and CDR2 FVKESK. This chain's CDR3 is CASSQDLVRGYEQFF. In nucleotides, the CDR3 is TGTGCCAGCAGCCAAGATCTCGTTCGGGGTTATGAGCAGTTCTTC.

The gene calls are TRBV30 and TRBJ2-2, with 9 bases lining up with TRBD1. This CDR3 is 13 amino acids long. CDR1 and CDR2 from the germline V gene are GTSNPN and SVGIG (reference sequence). J gave up 3 bases and V 8 bases, and 4 bases lay outside the gene matches. In DNA, the CDR3 is TGTGCCCGTGGACAGGGGCACACCGGGGAGCTGTTTTTT. Its translation: CARGQGHTGELFF.